This TCR beta chain was obtained from a study of blood T cell repertoires in COVID-19. Overall study context: Sources were T cells, B-cell-depleted T cells, or PBMCs; the material itself was cDNA or gDNA.

Participant-given clinical history determined each cohort assignment. Symptom resolution, clearance, or two negative PCRs marked the recovered donors of Cohort 3. Germline V gene lookup returns CDR1 SEHNR and CDR2 FQNEAQ (reference sequence). V gave up 4 bases and J gave up 3 bases; unmatched junction bases: 3. The CDR3 is 13 residues long. How the authors handled the data: Estimates of nucleated cell counts were drawn from the amplification of reference gene primers. Clones were read by immunoSEQ multiplex PCR, and TCRdb kept only the in-frame ones, dropping some. The V and J calls and clone size are taken from that table; D and trimming were inferred from the DNA. The profile covers about 380,000 clones, with about 90% appearing a single time and about 3% taken by the ten largest.

This clonotype was sampled from a young woman who had recovered from COVID-19. The specimen was PBMCs or T cells enriched from blood (not recorded which). V usage is TRBV7-9 and J usage is TRBJ2-7, with 7 nucleotides matching TRBD2. DNA for the CDR3: TGTGCCAGCAGCTATTGGGGGGGCTACGAGCAGTACTTC. Translating it yields CASSYWGGYEQYF.